This TCR beta chain was captured in a study of T cell responses to AZD1222 COVID-19 vaccine. As to this clone: The antigen is undetermined.

V was pared by 5 bases and J by 6 bases, with 5 bases of the junction left unmatched. CDR1 is MNHEY, CDR2 SVGEGT, per germline. The CDR3 totals 14 residues. Study-level results: Nearly half of spike-specific TCRs reportedly go after variant regions that carry no mutations. Just a handful of AZD1222 recipients were seropositive at baseline. All repertoire sampling was performed exclusively after the peak T cell response. White British donors predominated, females outnumbered males, and clonal diversity was possibly underestimated.

Some clones are missing from TCRdb's copy, which holds only in-frame ones; the method was immunoSEQ multiplex PCR. The profile shows around 250,000 clones, about 92% of them singletons. The specimen comprised peripheral blood, sampled on day 0 of AZD1222 vaccination. The TCR was taken from an adult in good health. The chain combines TRBV6-2 or TRBV6-3 with TRBJ2-7; 12 nucleotides align to TRBD2. The CDR3, as DNA: TGTGCCAGCAGTCTAGCGGGAGGGCGAGCCGAGCAGTACTTC. Translation gives CASSLAGGRAEQYF.